Sequencing of this TCR beta chain was carried out in a study of shared clonotypes between healthy human individuals. Points on this clone: Antigen specificity is unknown.

Findings and limits, study-wide: When compared with the clonotypes that were shared by all four sorted-subset donors, the non-shared clonotypes turned out to have lower generation probabilities.

Some 30,000 T cell genomes (approximately 0.2 ug DNA) went into each sorted-subset replicate. Data came from immunoSEQ multiplex PCR; TCRdb stores just in-frame clones and leaves some out. The data show about 820,000 clones, roughly 92% seen once. Germline CDR1 is SEHNR and CDR2 is FQNEAQ (reference sequence). This CDR3 comprises 15 residues. J gave up 3 bases and V 4 bases, and 2 bases lay outside the gene matches. CD45RO-negative, CCR7-positively selected cells formed the naive CD8 fraction, excluding terminally differentiated effector memory CD45RA+ cells. This TCR was sampled from a young man in good health. The sample consisted of naive CD8+ T cells sorted from blood. The chain employs TRBV7-9 and TRBJ2-1; 11 bases line up with TRBD1. Here the CDR3 DNA reads TGTGCCAGCAGCTGGACAGGGGGCGACTACAATGAGCAGTTCTTC. This translates into CASSWTGGDYNEQFF.